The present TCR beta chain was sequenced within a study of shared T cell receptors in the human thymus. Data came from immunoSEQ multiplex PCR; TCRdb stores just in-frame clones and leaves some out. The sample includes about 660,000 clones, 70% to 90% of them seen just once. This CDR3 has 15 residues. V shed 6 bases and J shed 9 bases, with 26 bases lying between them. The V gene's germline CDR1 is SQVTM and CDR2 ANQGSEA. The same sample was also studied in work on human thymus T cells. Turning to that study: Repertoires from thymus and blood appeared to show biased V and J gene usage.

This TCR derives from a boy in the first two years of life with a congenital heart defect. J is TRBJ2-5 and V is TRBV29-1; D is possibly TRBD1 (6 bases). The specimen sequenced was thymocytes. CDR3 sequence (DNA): TGCAGCGTCGCCCCCGCCAGGGGTCCACTATGGGCCCAGTACTTC. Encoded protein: CSVAPARGPLWAQYF. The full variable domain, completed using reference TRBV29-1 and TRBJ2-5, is SAVISQKPSRDICQRGTSLTIQCQVDSQVTMMFWYRQQPGQSLTLIATANQGSEATYESGFVIDKFPISRPNLTFSTLTVSNMSPEDSSIYLCSVAPARGPLWAQYFGPGTRLLVL.